The 9 T cell receptor beta chains below all came from one sample that was sequenced in a study of T-cell memory formation after mild COVID-19. Using its own MiXCR run on the 5' RACE reads, TCRdb lists one record per CDR3 protein. The top ten hold 22% of the sample, which has approximately 290,000 distinct CDR3 sequences, around a sixth seen once. The source material was PBMCs or a T cell subset sorted from them (not recorded which). Every receptor here comes from a young man who had mild COVID-19 (a few samples of this study predate the infection). Cell type and time point are not known.

This clonotype was seen a handful of times. This chain links TRBV12-3 or TRBV12-4 with TRBJ2-5; 8 positions match TRBD1. The CDR3 loop spans 14 amino acids. V shed 3 bases and J 4 bases; nucleotides not matched to a gene: 4. The CDR3 DNA is TGTGCCAGCAGTTTCAGGGGGCAGAGAGAGACCCAGTACTTC. Translated: CASSFRGQRETQYF.

J is TRBJ2-7 and V is TRBV12-3 or TRBV12-4; tentatively, D is TRBD1 (7 bases). Trimming shortened V by 3 bases and J by 4 bases, and 19 bases separated the two germline ends. The CDR3 has 16 residues. The CDR3 coding sequence is TGTGCCAGCAGTTTTCCCCTAGACAGGGAGGAATACGAGCAGTACTTC. It is translated as CASSFPLDREEYEQYF.

This clonotype was seen a few times. The junction departs from germline at one end; a sequencing error may be responsible. The V call is TRBV7-2, the J call TRBJ1-1, with D maybe TRBD1 (5 bases). The CDR3 sequence is 14 residues long. Per germline, CDR1 SGHTA and CDR2 FQGNSA. Written as DNA, the CDR3 is TGTCCCAGCACTAGTAGGGACGGATCCACTGAAGCTTTCTTT. This sequence encodes CPSTSRDGSTEAFF.

The chain employs TRBV12-3 or TRBV12-4 and TRBJ2-4; 7 positions match TRBD1. J lost 1 base, V lost 6 bases, and 6 bases had no gene match. The CDR3 runs to 15 residues. The CDR3 sequence is CASRRQGEAKNIQYF. Written as DNA, the CDR3 is TGTGCCAGCAGACGACAGGGAGAGGCCAAAAACATTCAGTACTTC.

V usage is TRBV29-1 and J usage is TRBJ2-7; unclear D gene. V was clipped by 4 bases and J by 1 base, with 8 bases between them. The CDR3 totals 12 residues. CDR1 is SQVTM and CDR2 is ANQGSEA in the germline V gene. This CDR3 is CSVAVGSYEQYF. Here the CDR3 DNA reads TGCAGCGTTGCAGTCGGTTCCTACGAGCAGTACTTC.

This clonotype was detected only a few times. The chain couples TRBV7-2 to TRBJ2-5, with 9 positions matching TRBD2. From germline, CDR1 is SGHTA and CDR2 FQGNSA. The CDR3 runs to 16 residues. V lost 6 bases and J lost 2; bases outside the gene matches: 10. The CDR3 DNA reads as TGTGCCAGCAGAGGGCCCCTAGCGGGGTGGCAAGAGACCCAGTACTTC. This translates into CASRGPLAGWQETQYF.

This clonotype has only a few counts. The V call is TRBV7-3, the J call TRBJ1-4; TRBD1 might be the D (5 bases). Germline V gene lookup returns CDR1 SGHTA and CDR2 FQGTGA. This CDR3 has 15 amino acids. Deletions cut 1 base from V and 8 bases from J, with 14 bases between. The CDR3 here is CASSLRGNLGEKLFF. DNA of the CDR3: TGTGCCAGCAGCTTAAGGGGGAATCTAGGGGAAAAACTGTTTTTT. Filled out from reference TRBV7-3 and TRBJ1-4, the complete variable domain reads GAGVSQTPSNKVTEKGKYVELRCDPISGHTALYWYRQSLGQGPEFLIYFQGTGAADDSGLPNDRFFAVRPEGSVSTLKIQRTERGDSAVYLCASSLRGNLGEKLFFGSGTQLSVL.

CDR3 nucleotides: TGCAGTGCTAGAATGAGGGAGGGTAATGAAAAACTGTTTTTT. The encoded protein is CSARMREGNEKLFF. The chain has TRBV20-1 and TRBJ1-4; D remains ambiguous. The CDR3 contains 14 residues. Trimming shortened V by 2 bases and J by 4 bases, and 11 bases separated the two germline ends. Germline assignment: CDR1 DFQATT and CDR2 SNEGSKA (reference sequence).

This clonotype turned up a few times. The chain combines TRBV7-6 with TRBJ2-2, with TRBD2 matching 10 bases. Looked up from germline, CDR1 is SGHVS and CDR2 is FNYEAQ. With 4 bases clipped from V and 0 bases from J, the junction kept 11 bases outside the gene matches. CDR3 length equals 19 residues. The CDR3 nucleotides are TGTGCCAGCAGCTCCCCCGGGACTAGCGCATATACGAACACCGGGGAGCTGTTTTTT. This encodes CASSSPGTSAYTNTGELFF.